The rows below give T cell receptor beta chains drawn from one sample of a study of blood T cell repertoires in COVID-19. Profiling relied on immunoSEQ multiplex PCR, and the TCRdb table lists in-frame clones only, not all of them. The table shows 25,000 to 35,000 clones, with over 70% occurring only once. Source material: peripheral blood. The receptors stem from a woman aged 60-75 years with acute or convalescent COVID-19. Each CDR3 is given with its conserved first and last residue. The D gene is left open where the match is weak. Clone sizes are given selectively: once, few, many, or a class where the clone is expanded.

V gene	clone size	D gene	J gene	CDR3 DNA	CDR3 protein
TRBV18	-	TRBD1	TRBJ2-3	TGTGCCAGCTCAGCAACCGGGACAGGGGAAACAGATACGCAGTATTTT	CASSATGTGETDTQYF
TRBV6-5	-	TRBD2	TRBJ2-2	TGTGCCAGCAGTTACGTAGCGGGGAACACCGGGGAGCTGTTTTTT	CASSYVAGNTGELFF
TRBV28	-	-	TRBJ1-2	TGTGCCAGCACCCACGGGGAGCATGGCTACACCTTC	CASTHGEHGYTF
TRBV27	-	-	TRBJ2-5	TGTGCCAGCAGTCCTTTGGTGGCATGGGAGACCCAGTACTTC	CASSPLVAWETQYF
TRBV24-1	-	-	TRBJ2-3	TGTGCCACCAGTGATTTGGGGCAGGTGGATACGCAGTATTTT	CATSDLGQVDTQYF
TRBV6-6	-	-	TRBJ1-1	TGTGCCAGCAGAACCGCTAGACCTGAAGCTTTCTTT	CASRTARPEAFF
TRBV6-4	once	-	TRBJ2-1	TGTGCCAGCAGTCCACAGAGCTCCTACAATGAGCAGTTCTTC	CASSPQSSYNEQFF
TRBV30	-	-	TRBJ1-2	TGTGCCGGAGGGGACTATGGCTACACCTTC	CAGGDYGYTF
TRBV7-8	-	-	TRBJ1-1	TGTGCCAGCAGCTTAGGCGCGCTCACTGAAGCTTTCTTT	CASSLGALTEAFF
TRBV24-1	-	-	TRBJ1-2	TGTGCCACCAGTGACCCTTCCAGTGGAGCTAACTATGGCTACACCTTC	CATSDPSSGANYGYTF
TRBV3-1/TRBV3-2	-	-	TRBJ2-7	TGTGCCAGCAGCCTAGCGGTCACCTACGAGCAGTACTTC	CASSLAVTYEQYF
TRBV5-1	-	-	TRBJ2-1	TGCGCCAGCAGCTTGGGGACGAGGGATGAGCAGTTCTTC	CASSLGTRDEQFF
TRBV2	-	TRBD1	TRBJ1-5	TGTGCCAGCAGGGACCACGGGACAGTCCAGCAGCCCCAGCATTTT	CASRDHGTVQQPQHF
TRBV5-6	-	-	TRBJ2-5	TGTGCCAGCAGCTTGGTTGGGCAGGACAGACAAGAGACCCAGTACTTC	CASSLVGQDRQETQYF
TRBV3-1/TRBV3-2	few	-	TRBJ2-2	TGTGCCAGCAGCACGCGTAGCGGAACCGGGGAGCTGTTTTTT	CASSTRSGTGELFF
TRBV9	-	-	TRBJ2-5	TGTGCCAGCACCCGGGGGAGCGCCCCCCAAGAGACCCAGTACTTC	CASTRGSAPQETQYF
TRBV11-1	-	TRBD1	TRBJ2-7	TGTGCCAGCAGCTTAAAGGGACAGCGGTGGTCCGAGCAGTACTTC	CASSLKGQRWSEQYF
TRBV19	-	TRBD2	TRBJ2-5	TGTGCCAGTAGTATATGGCTAGCGGGGGGGTCGGAGACCCAGTACTTC	CASSIWLAGGSETQYF
TRBV7-2	-	-	TRBJ2-7	TGTGCCAGCAGCTTATTTGGGGGCTTGTCCTACGAGCAGTACTTC	CASSLFGGLSYEQYF
TRBV7-8	-	-	TRBJ2-7	TGTGCCAGCAGCTTAGAGCCCACCTACGAGCAGTACTTC	CASSLEPTYEQYF
TRBV2	-	-	TRBJ1-1	TGTGCCAGCAGCGGCAGGGGTATCACTGAAGCTTTCTTT	CASSGRGITEAFF
TRBV5-1	once	-	TRBJ1-2	TGCGCCAGCAGCGTACAGGGAAGGGGCTATGGCTACACCTTC	CASSVQGRGYGYTF
TRBV24-1	once	-	TRBJ1-2	TGTGCCACCAGTGATTTGCGGGAGCCGGGAGGCTACACCTTC	CATSDLREPGGYTF
TRBV18	-	TRBD1	TRBJ2-4	TGTGCCAGCTCACAGGCCGAGGGACAGGGTGACCAAAACATTCAGTACTTC	CASSQAEGQGDQNIQYF
TRBV5-1	-	TRBD1	TRBJ2-5	TGCGCCAGCAGCTTGGCCATGTACGGGGACAGGCGGGAGACCCAGTACTTC	CASSLAMYGDRRETQYF
TRBV7-8	once	TRBD1	TRBJ1-1	TGTGCCAGCAGCCCCCAGGGGGCGGAAACTGAAGCTTTCTTT	CASSPQGAETEAFF
TRBV19	-	TRBD1	TRBJ1-2	TGTGCCAGTAGTACCAGATCAGGGGGAGGCTATGGCTACACCTTC	CASSTRSGGGYGYTF
TRBV6-5	-	TRBD1	TRBJ1-1	TGTGCCAGCGTCCAAAGACAGGGTGTGAACACTGAAGCTTTCTTT	CASVQRQGVNTEAFF
TRBV6-1	once	TRBD1	TRBJ1-1	TGTGCCAGCAGTGGAGGGGCGGACAGGGGAAACACTGAAGCTTTCTTT	CASSGGADRGNTEAFF
TRBV7-7	-	-	TRBJ2-1	TGTGCCAGCAGCCCGGGGAGGGGGTGGTACAATGAGCAGTTCTTC	CASSPGRGWYNEQFF
TRBV21-1	-	-	TRBJ1-1	TGTGCCAGCAGCAAAGAAGGGACAGGGTTGAACACTGAAGCTTTCTTT	CASSKEGTGLNTEAFF
TRBV30	-	TRBD1	TRBJ1-1	TGTGCCTGGAGTGTACTCACGGGACAGGGTGAAGCTTTCTTT	CAWSVLTGQGEAFF
TRBV2	-	TRBD1	TRBJ2-7	TGTGCCACCCGGTCGATTATTGGGACAGGGGACTACGAGCAGTACTTC	CATRSIIGTGDYEQYF
TRBV9	-	-	TRBJ1-3	TGTGCCTGTATCGGACTAAACTCTGGAAACACCATATATTTT	CACIGLNSGNTIYF
TRBV18	-	TRBD1	TRBJ1-2	TGTGCCAGCTCACTAAACTTCGGGACAGGGGGTAAAAATGGCTACACCTTC	CASSLNFGTGGKNGYTF
TRBV15	-	-	TRBJ1-2	TGTGCCACCAGCCGAAGGCGGCTGCCGAACTATGGCTACACCTTC	CATSRRRLPNYGYTF
TRBV27	-	-	TRBJ1-2	TGTGCCAGCAGTTTAGGGAGGGAAGGTCCCTATGGCTACACCTTC	CASSLGREGPYGYTF
TRBV15	few	-	TRBJ1-2	TGTGCCACCAGCAGAGATCTCGAGGGAGGCTACACCTTC	CATSRDLEGGYTF
TRBV19	-	-	TRBJ2-1	TGTGCCAGTAGTATAGATCCCCTAGCAGTTGAGCAGTTCTTC	CASSIDPLAVEQFF
TRBV7-2	-	-	TRBJ2-5	TGTGCCAGCAGCTTTTACAGGGTGAACCAAGAGACCCAGTACTTC	CASSFYRVNQETQYF
TRBV18	few	-	TRBJ1-1	TGTGCCAGCTCAGAGCCGAACACTGAAGCTTTCTTT	CASSEPNTEAFF
TRBV28	-	TRBD2	TRBJ2-1	TGTGCCAGCAGTTGGATCTTAGCGGGGGGTTACAATGAGCAGTTCTTC	CASSWILAGGYNEQFF
TRBV30	-	TRBD1	TRBJ2-2	TGTGCCTGGAGGGTGGGACAGGGAGGCGGGGAGCTGTTTTTT	CAWRVGQGGGELFF
TRBV10-1	-	TRBD2	TRBJ2-3	TGCGCCAGCAGTGAGTCACTAGCGAAGGAACCAGATACGCAGTATTTT	CASSESLAKEPDTQYF
TRBV12-3/TRBV12-4	-	-	TRBJ2-5	TGTGCCAGCAGTCGGCACGGGGAGACCCAGTACTTC	CASSRHGETQYF
TRBV4-2	-	-	TRBJ1-6	TGTGCCAGCAGCCAGCCCCCTCGTTCGAGCCGAAATTCACCCCTCCACTTT	CASSQPPRSSRNSPLHF
TRBV12-5	-	TRBD1	TRBJ1-2	TGTGCTAGTGGTTTGGTGCCGGGACAGGGAAGCCCGTTACCTAACTATGGCTACACCTTC	CASGLVPGQGSPLPNYGYTF
TRBV7-9	-	-	TRBJ2-7	TGTGCCAGCAGCTTAACCTCCGAGCCCTCCTACGAGCAGTACTTC	CASSLTSEPSYEQYF
TRBV5-1	few	TRBD1	TRBJ2-7	TGCGCCAGCAGCTGGGACAGGGTGAACTACGAGCAGTACTTC	CASSWDRVNYEQYF
TRBV7-2	-	TRBD1	TRBJ1-2	TGTGCCAGCAGCCAGGGACAGGTCTATGGCTACACCTTC	CASSQGQVYGYTF
TRBV6-5	-	TRBD1	TRBJ2-5	TGTGCCAGCAGTCGAGCGGGACAGGGGGGAGTGACCCAGTACTTC	CASSRAGQGGVTQYF
TRBV5-1	-	-	TRBJ2-5	TGCGCCAGCAGCGTCCCGGCAGGGGGGCGAGAGACCCAGTACTTC	CASSVPAGGRETQYF
TRBV7-2	-	TRBD2	TRBJ2-1	TGTGCCAGCAGCTTATCCGGGACTAGAATTGGTGAGCAGTTCTTC	CASSLSGTRIGEQFF